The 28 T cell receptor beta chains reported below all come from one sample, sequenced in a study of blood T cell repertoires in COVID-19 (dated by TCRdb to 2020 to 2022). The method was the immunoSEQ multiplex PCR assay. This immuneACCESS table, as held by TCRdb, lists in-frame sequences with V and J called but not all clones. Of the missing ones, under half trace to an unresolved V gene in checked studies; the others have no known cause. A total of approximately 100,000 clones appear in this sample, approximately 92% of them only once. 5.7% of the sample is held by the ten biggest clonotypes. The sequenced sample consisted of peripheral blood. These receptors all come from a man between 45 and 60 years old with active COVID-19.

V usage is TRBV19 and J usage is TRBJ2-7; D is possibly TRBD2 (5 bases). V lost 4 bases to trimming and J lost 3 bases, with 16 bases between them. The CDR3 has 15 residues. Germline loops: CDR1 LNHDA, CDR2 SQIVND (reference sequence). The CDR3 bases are TGTGCCAGTAGTACGTCGGCGGGCTCCCTCTACGAGCAGTACTTC. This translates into CASSTSAGSLYEQYF. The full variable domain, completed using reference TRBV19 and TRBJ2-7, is DGGITQSPKYLFRKEGQNVTLSCEQNLNHDAMYWYRQDPGQGLRLIYYSQIVNDFQKGDIAEGYSVSREKKESFPLTVTSAQKNPTAFYLCASSTSAGSLYEQYFGPGTRLTVT.

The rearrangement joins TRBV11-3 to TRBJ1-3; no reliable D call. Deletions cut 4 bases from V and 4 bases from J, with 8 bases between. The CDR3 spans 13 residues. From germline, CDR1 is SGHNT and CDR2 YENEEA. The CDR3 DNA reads TGTGCCAGCAGCTCCGAGTACGGAAACACCATATATTTT. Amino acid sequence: CASSSEYGNTIYF.

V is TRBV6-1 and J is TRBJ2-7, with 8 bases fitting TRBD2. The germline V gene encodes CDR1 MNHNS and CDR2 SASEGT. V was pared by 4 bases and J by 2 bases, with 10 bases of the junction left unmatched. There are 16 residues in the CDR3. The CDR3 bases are TGTGCCAGCAGTGCGTATTCCCCGGGGGGGGCCTACGAGCAGTACTTC. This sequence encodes CASSAYSPGGAYEQYF.

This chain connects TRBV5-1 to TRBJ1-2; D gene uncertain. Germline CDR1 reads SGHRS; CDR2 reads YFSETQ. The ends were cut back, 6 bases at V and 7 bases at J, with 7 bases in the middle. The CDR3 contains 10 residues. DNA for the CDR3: TGCGCCAGCAACTTTAGTGGCTACACCTTC. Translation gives CASNFSGYTF.

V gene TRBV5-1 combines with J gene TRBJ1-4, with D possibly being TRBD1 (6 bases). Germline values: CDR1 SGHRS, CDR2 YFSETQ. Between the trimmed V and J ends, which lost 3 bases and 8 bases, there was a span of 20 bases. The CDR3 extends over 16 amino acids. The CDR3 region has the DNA TGCGCCAGCAGCTCGGGCCGGACAGTCGCCTTCGAAAAACTGTTTTTT. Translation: CASSSGRTVAFEKLFF.

Here the CDR3 DNA reads TGTGCCAGCAGCCAATCCCAGACAGGAACTCTCACCTTC. Residues: CASSQSQTGTLTF. The chain recombines TRBV16 with TRBJ1-2, with D tentatively TRBD1 (6 bases). V was cut by 0 bases and J by 13 bases, with 15 bases left in between. Germline values: CDR1 KGHSY, CDR2 FQNENV. This CDR3 region has 13 residues.

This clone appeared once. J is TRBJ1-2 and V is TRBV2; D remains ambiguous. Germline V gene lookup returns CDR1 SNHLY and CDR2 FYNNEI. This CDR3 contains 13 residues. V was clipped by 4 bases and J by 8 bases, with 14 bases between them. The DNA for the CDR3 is TGTGCCAGCAGTGTTTCGGGATCTTGGGGCTACACCTTC. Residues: CASSVSGSWGYTF.

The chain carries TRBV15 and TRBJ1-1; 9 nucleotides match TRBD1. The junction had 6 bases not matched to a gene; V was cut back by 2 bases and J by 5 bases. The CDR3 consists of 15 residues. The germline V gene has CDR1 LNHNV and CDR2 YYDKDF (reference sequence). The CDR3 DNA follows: TGTGCCACCAGCAGACAAACAGGGGGCTTGACTGAAGCTTTCTTT. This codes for CATSRQTGGLTEAFF.

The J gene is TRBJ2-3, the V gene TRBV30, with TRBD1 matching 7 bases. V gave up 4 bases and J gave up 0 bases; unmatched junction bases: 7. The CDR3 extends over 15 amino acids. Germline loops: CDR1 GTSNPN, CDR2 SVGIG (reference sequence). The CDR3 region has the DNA TGTGCCTGGATCGACAGGGTTCCAAGCACAGATACGCAGTATTTT. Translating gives CAWIDRVPSTDTQYF.

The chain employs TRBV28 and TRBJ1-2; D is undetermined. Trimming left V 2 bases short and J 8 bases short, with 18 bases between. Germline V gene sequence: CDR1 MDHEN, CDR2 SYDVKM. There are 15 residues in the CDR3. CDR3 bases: TGTGCCAGCAGTTTAAGGTCCCGGGGATTTGGCGGCTACACCTTC. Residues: CASSLRSRGFGGYTF.

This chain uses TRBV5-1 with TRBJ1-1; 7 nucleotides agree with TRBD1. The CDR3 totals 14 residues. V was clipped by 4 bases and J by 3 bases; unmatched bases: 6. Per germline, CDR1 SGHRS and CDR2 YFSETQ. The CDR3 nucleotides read TGCGCCAGCAGCGGGGGACAGCCTTACACTGAAGCTTTCTTT. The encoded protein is CASSGGQPYTEAFF.

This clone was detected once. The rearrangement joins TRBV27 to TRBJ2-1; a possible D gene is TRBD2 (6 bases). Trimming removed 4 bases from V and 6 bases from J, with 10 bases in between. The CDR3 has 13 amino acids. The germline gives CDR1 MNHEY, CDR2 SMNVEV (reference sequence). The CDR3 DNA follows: TGTGCCAGCAGTTCACTAGCCGCCAATGAGCAGTTCTTC. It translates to CASSSLAANEQFF.

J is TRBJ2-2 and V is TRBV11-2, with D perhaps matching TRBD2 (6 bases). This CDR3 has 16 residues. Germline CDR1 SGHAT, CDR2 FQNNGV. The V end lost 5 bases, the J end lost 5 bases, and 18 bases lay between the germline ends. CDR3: CASSPVTGGRTGELFF. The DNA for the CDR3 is TGTGCCAGCAGCCCAGTCACCGGGGGTAGGACCGGGGAGCTGTTTTTT.

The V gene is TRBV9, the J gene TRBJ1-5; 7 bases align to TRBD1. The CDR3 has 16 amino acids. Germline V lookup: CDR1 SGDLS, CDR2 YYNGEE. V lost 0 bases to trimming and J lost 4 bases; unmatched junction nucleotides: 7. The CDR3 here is CASSVGSTGENQPQHF. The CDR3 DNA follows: TGTGCCAGCAGCGTAGGTAGTACAGGGGAAAATCAGCCCCAGCATTTT.

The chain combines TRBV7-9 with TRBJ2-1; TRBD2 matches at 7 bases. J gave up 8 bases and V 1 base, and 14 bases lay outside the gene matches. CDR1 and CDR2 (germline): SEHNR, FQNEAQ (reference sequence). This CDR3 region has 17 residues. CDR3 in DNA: TGTGCCAGCAGCTTAGGCACTATCGGCGGGAGTTCGGATGAGCAGTTCTTC. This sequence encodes CASSLGTIGGSSDEQFF.

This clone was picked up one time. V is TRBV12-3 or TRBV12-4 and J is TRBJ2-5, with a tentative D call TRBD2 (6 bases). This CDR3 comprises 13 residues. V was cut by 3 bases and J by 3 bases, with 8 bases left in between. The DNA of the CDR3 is TGTGCCAGCAGTTTCCCGGGAGAAGAGACCCAGTACTTC. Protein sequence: CASSFPGEETQYF.

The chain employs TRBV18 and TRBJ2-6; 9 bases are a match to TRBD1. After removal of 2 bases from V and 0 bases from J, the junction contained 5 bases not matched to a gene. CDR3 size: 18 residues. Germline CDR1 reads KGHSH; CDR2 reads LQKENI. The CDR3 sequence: CASSPFGTGFSGANVLTF. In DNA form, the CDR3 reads TGTGCCAGCTCACCATTCGGGACAGGGTTCTCTGGGGCCAACGTCCTGACTTTC.

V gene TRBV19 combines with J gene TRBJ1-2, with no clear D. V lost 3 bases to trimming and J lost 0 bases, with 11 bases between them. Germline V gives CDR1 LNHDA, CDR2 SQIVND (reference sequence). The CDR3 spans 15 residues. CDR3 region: CASSIRRSANYGYTF. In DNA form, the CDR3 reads TGTGCCAGTAGTATTAGGAGGTCGGCTAACTATGGCTACACCTTC. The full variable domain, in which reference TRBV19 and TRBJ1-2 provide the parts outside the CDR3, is DGGITQSPKYLFRKEGQNVTLSCEQNLNHDAMYWYRQDPGQGLRLIYYSQIVNDFQKGDIAEGYSVSREKKESFPLTVTSAQKNPTAFYLCASSIRRSANYGYTFGSGTRLTVV.

The CDR3 DNA follows: TGTGCCAGCAGCTTGAGCAGGGGGCGCCACTCTGGGGCCAACGTCCTGACTTTC. It is translated as CASSLSRGRHSGANVLTF. This rearrangement joins TRBV5-8 to TRBJ2-6; 8 positions match TRBD1. With V trimmed by 1 base and J by 0 bases, 6 bases remained unmatched. In germline, CDR1 is SGHTS, CDR2 YDEGEE. CDR3 length: 18 residues.

CDR3 loop: CATSDYRVGFGYTF. DNA of the CDR3: TGTGCCACCAGTGATTACAGGGTTGGATTTGGCTACACCTTC. The V and J genes are TRBV24-1 and TRBJ1-2, with a weak D call TRBD1 (6 bases). This CDR3 contains 14 residues. Germline V lookup: CDR1 KGHDR, CDR2 SFDVKD. V lost 2 bases to trimming and J lost 7 bases, with 13 bases between them.

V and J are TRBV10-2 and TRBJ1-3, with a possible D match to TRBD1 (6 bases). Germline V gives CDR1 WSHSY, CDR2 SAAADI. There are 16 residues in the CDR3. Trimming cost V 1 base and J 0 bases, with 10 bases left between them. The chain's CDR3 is CASSEWQGNSGNTIYF. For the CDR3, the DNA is TGCGCCAGCAGTGAGTGGCAGGGGAACTCTGGAAACACCATATATTTT.

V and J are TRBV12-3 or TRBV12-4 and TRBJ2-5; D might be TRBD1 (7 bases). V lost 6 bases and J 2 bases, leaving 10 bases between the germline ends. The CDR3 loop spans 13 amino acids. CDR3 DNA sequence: TGTGCCAGCAGACCAGGGGGGCAAGAGACCCAGTACTTC. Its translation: CASRPGGQETQYF.

The chain's CDR3 is CASSPAPPSGGPYEQYF. CDR3 nucleotide sequence: TGTGCCAGCAGCCCCGCTCCCCCTAGCGGGGGACCCTACGAGCAGTACTTC. This chain joins TRBV3-1 (or the pseudogene TRBV3-2) and TRBJ2-7; 10 positions match TRBD2. CDR1 LGHDT and CDR2 YNNKEL come from the germline V gene (reference sequence). This CDR3 contains 17 residues. The junction had 11 bases not matched to a gene; V was cut back by 4 bases and J by 2 bases.

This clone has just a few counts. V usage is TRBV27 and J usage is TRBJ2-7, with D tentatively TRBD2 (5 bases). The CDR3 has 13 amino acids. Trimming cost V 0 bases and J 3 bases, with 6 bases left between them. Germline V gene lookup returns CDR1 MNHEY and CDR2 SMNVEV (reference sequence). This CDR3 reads CASSLSRDYEQYF. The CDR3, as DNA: TGTGCCAGCAGTTTATCTCGGGACTACGAGCAGTACTTC.

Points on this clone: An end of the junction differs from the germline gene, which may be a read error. CDR3 residues: CASSLATSEGYEQYF. DNA of the CDR3: TGTGCCAGCAGCCTAGCGACTAGCGAAGGCTACGAGCAGTACTTC. V and J are TRBV7-2 and TRBJ2-7; 8 nucleotides match TRBD2. This CDR3 is 15 amino acids long. Per germline, CDR1 SGHTA and CDR2 FQGNSA.

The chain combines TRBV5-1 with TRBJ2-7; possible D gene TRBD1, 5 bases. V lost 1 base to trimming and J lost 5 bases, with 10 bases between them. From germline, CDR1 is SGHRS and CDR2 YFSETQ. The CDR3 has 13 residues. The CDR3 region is CASSLQGRNEQYF. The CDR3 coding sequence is TGCGCCAGCAGCTTGCAGGGAAGGAACGAGCAGTACTTC. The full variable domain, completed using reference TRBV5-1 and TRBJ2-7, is KAGVTQTPRYLIKTRGQQVTLSCSPISGHRSVSWYQQTPGQGLQFLFEYFSETQRNKGNFPGRFSGRQFSNSRSEMNVSTLELGDSALYLCASSLQGRNEQYFGPGTRLTVT.

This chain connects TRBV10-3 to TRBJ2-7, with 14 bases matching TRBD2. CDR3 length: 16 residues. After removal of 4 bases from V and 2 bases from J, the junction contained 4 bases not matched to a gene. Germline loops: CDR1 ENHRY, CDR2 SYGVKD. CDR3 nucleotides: TGTGCCATCAGTGGCCGACTAGCGGGAGGGCCCTACGAGCAGTACTTC. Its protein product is CAISGRLAGGPYEQYF.

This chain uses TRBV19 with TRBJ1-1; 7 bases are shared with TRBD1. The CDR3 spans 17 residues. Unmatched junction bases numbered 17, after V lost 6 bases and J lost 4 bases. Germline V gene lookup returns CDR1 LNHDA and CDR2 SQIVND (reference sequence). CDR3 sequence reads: CASRSLGEGARSTEAFF. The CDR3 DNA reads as TGTGCCAGTAGATCTCTCGGCGAGGGGGCACGTAGCACTGAAGCTTTCTTT.